These T cell receptor beta chains were read from a single sample in a study of blood T cell repertoires in COVID-19. Profiled with immunoSEQ multiplex PCR; TCRdb holds only in-frame clones, not every one. The table shows around 300,000 clones, with around 90% occurring only once. Sequenced sample: peripheral blood. These receptors came from a man between 18 and 35 years old with active or convalescent COVID-19. CDR3s include the opening cysteine and the closing phenylalanine or tryptophan. Fields, in order: D gene, V gene, J gene, clone size, CDR3 DNA, CDR3 protein. D genes are given only for firm matches. The listing skips clone size in some rows; elsewhere it reads once, few, many or a size class.

d_call: TRBD2
v_call: TRBV2
j_call: TRBJ2-2
clone_size: .
cdr3_nt: TGTGCCAGCAGTGAAAGACCTAGCGGGAGGGCTTACGGGGCCGGGGAGCTGTTTTTT
cdr3_aa: CASSERPSGRAYGAGELFF

d_call: .
v_call: TRBV6-6
j_call: TRBJ1-1
clone_size: .
cdr3_nt: TGTGCCAGCAGATGGGAAGGCGGGGGAACTGAAGCTTTCTTT
cdr3_aa: CASRWEGGGTEAFF

d_call: TRBD1
v_call: TRBV5-1
j_call: TRBJ2-7
clone_size: .
cdr3_nt: TGCGCCAGCAGCCGACAGGGGTCCTACGAGCAGTACTTC
cdr3_aa: CASSRQGSYEQYF

d_call: TRBD1
v_call: TRBV27
j_call: TRBJ1-6
clone_size: once
cdr3_nt: TGTGCCAGCAGTCCCCTGGGACAGGGGTATAATTCACCCCTCCACTTT
cdr3_aa: CASSPLGQGYNSPLHF

d_call: .
v_call: TRBV6-6
j_call: TRBJ1-6
clone_size: .
cdr3_nt: TGTGCCAGCAGCCTAGTGGAGGATAGGGTCAATTCACCCCTCCACTTT
cdr3_aa: CASSLVEDRVNSPLHF

d_call: .
v_call: TRBV2
j_call: TRBJ2-5
clone_size: .
cdr3_nt: TGTGCCAGCAGTGGAGAAGGGACACCGAGCCAAGAGACCCAGTACTTC
cdr3_aa: CASSGEGTPSQETQYF

d_call: .
v_call: TRBV5-1
j_call: TRBJ2-7
clone_size: .
cdr3_nt: TGCGCCAGCAGCTTGCGGGAAAGTCGGCACGAGCAGTACTTC
cdr3_aa: CASSLRESRHEQYF

d_call: .
v_call: TRBV1
j_call: TRBJ2-4
clone_size: .
cdr3_nt: TGCACCAGCAGCCCCCTACTCGGGGAGGGAACCAAAAACATTCAGTACTTC
cdr3_aa: CTSSPLLGEGTKNIQYF

d_call: TRBD1
v_call: TRBV28
j_call: TRBJ1-2
clone_size: .
cdr3_nt: TGTGCCAGCAGTTATACAGGGGAGCTTGGCTATGGCTACACCTTC
cdr3_aa: CASSYTGELGYGYTF

d_call: .
v_call: TRBV12-3/TRBV12-4
j_call: TRBJ1-1
clone_size: .
cdr3_nt: TGTGCCAGCAGTTTAATCAGGGCCGAAGCTTTCTTT
cdr3_aa: CASSLIRAEAFF

d_call: TRBD1
v_call: TRBV7-2
j_call: TRBJ2-3
clone_size: .
cdr3_nt: TGTGCCAGCAGCACTACGCACACCCGGACAGGGGTATCGGATACGCAGTATTTT
cdr3_aa: CASSTTHTRTGVSDTQYF

d_call: TRBD2
v_call: TRBV14
j_call: TRBJ2-1
clone_size: .
cdr3_nt: TGTGCCAGCAGCCAAGATCAGGGGGGACTAGCGGGAGGGCCTAGTAATGAGCAGTTCTTC
cdr3_aa: CASSQDQGGLAGGPSNEQFF

d_call: TRBD1
v_call: TRBV19
j_call: TRBJ2-7
clone_size: .
cdr3_nt: TGTGCCAGTAGTATAACAGGGGCCAGCTCCTACGAGCAGTACTTC
cdr3_aa: CASSITGASSYEQYF

d_call: TRBD1
v_call: TRBV19
j_call: TRBJ1-2
clone_size: once
cdr3_nt: TGTGCCAGTAGTTTAACAGGGGGCGCAGATGGCTACACCTTC
cdr3_aa: CASSLTGGADGYTF

d_call: .
v_call: TRBV23-1
j_call: TRBJ2-1
clone_size: once
cdr3_nt: TGCGCCAGCAGTCAATCGGGCAGGTCCAAGCCGCTACAGGACTACCCAATTCCGGCAAATGAGCAGTTCTTC
cdr3_aa: CASSQSGRSKPLQDYPIPANEQFF

d_call: .
v_call: TRBV4-3
j_call: TRBJ1-2
clone_size: .
cdr3_nt: TGCGCCAGCAGCCAAGATCTACGAGGCTACACCTTC
cdr3_aa: CASSQDLRGYTF

d_call: .
v_call: TRBV4-1
j_call: TRBJ1-1
clone_size: .
cdr3_nt: TGCGCCAGCAGCCCCCGGGAAGGCGATGGGGGGACTGAAGCTTTCTTT
cdr3_aa: CASSPREGDGGTEAFF

d_call: TRBD2
v_call: TRBV4-3
j_call: TRBJ2-3
clone_size: .
cdr3_nt: TGCGCCAGCAGCCAAGATTGGGAAGCGGGGTTTCGCACAGATACGCAGTATTTT
cdr3_aa: CASSQDWEAGFRTDTQYF

d_call: .
v_call: TRBV5-8
j_call: TRBJ1-4
clone_size: few
cdr3_nt: TGTGCCAGCAGTTCCACAGGGTTCACTAATGAAAAACTGTTTTTT
cdr3_aa: CASSSTGFTNEKLFF

d_call: .
v_call: TRBV20-1
j_call: TRBJ2-7
clone_size: .
cdr3_nt: TGCAGTGCTAGTGGCCGGCAGGGGTATTCTTACGAGCAGTACTTC
cdr3_aa: CSASGRQGYSYEQYF

d_call: .
v_call: TRBV5-1
j_call: TRBJ1-5
clone_size: once
cdr3_nt: TGCGCCAGCAGCCCCGAGTCTCTCAATCAGCCCCAGCATTTT
cdr3_aa: CASSPESLNQPQHF

d_call: .
v_call: TRBV29-1
j_call: TRBJ2-1
clone_size: .
cdr3_nt: TGCAGCGTTGATACAGGAATGGTAAATGAGCAGTTCTTC
cdr3_aa: CSVDTGMVNEQFF

d_call: .
v_call: TRBV19
j_call: TRBJ1-5
clone_size: few
cdr3_nt: TGTGCCAGTAGTATCGCGTTGGCGGAGCGGCGGCCCCAGCATTTT
cdr3_aa: CASSIALAERRPQHF

d_call: .
v_call: TRBV27
j_call: TRBJ1-2
clone_size: .
cdr3_nt: TGTGCCAGCAGCACCAACGGGAGACTATGGGGCTACACCTTC
cdr3_aa: CASSTNGRLWGYTF

d_call: .
v_call: TRBV28
j_call: TRBJ2-1
clone_size: .
cdr3_nt: TGTGCCAGCAGTTCTCCTGGACATCCGAGCTCCTACAATGAGCAGTTCTTC
cdr3_aa: CASSSPGHPSSYNEQFF

d_call: .
v_call: TRBV11-3
j_call: TRBJ2-1
clone_size: .
cdr3_nt: TGTGCCAGCAGCTTAGATCTAGACCGGGAGCAGTTCTTC
cdr3_aa: CASSLDLDREQFF

d_call: .
v_call: TRBV7-9
j_call: TRBJ1-2
clone_size: .
cdr3_nt: TGTGCCAGCACCCTCATTGCCGCAGAACATAACTATGGCTACACCTTC
cdr3_aa: CASTLIAAEHNYGYTF

d_call: .
v_call: TRBV6-1
j_call: TRBJ1-5
clone_size: .
cdr3_nt: TGTGCCAGCAGTGAAGACACAGGCCGCCGACAGCCCCAGCATTTT
cdr3_aa: CASSEDTGRRQPQHF

d_call: .
v_call: TRBV7-9
j_call: TRBJ2-7
clone_size: .
cdr3_nt: TGTGCCAGCAGGCTGGACAGCGGATCCACCGAGCAGTACTTC
cdr3_aa: CASRLDSGSTEQYF

d_call: TRBD1
v_call: TRBV4-1
j_call: TRBJ1-6
clone_size: .
cdr3_nt: TGCGCCAGCAGCCAAGAAGGGACAGGGGGGAGCTCCTATAATTCACCCCTCCACTTT
cdr3_aa: CASSQEGTGGSSYNSPLHF

d_call: .
v_call: TRBV24-1
j_call: TRBJ1-1
clone_size: .
cdr3_nt: TGTGCCACCGGAGTAACTGAAGCTTTCTTT
cdr3_aa: CATGVTEAFF

d_call: TRBD1
v_call: TRBV12-3/TRBV12-4
j_call: TRBJ1-3
clone_size: few
cdr3_nt: TGTGCCAGCAGGGCAGGGGGCTACACCATATATTTT
cdr3_aa: CASRAGGYTIYF

d_call: TRBD2
v_call: TRBV20-1
j_call: TRBJ2-2
clone_size: once
cdr3_nt: TGCAGTGCTAGTACCCTAGCGGGGGGATACACCGGGGAGCTGTTTTTT
cdr3_aa: CSASTLAGGYTGELFF

d_call: .
v_call: TRBV5-1
j_call: TRBJ2-7
clone_size: .
cdr3_nt: TGCGCCAGCAGCGATGGGCGCTACGAGCAGTACTTC
cdr3_aa: CASSDGRYEQYF

d_call: .
v_call: TRBV15
j_call: TRBJ1-1
clone_size: .
cdr3_nt: TGTGCCACCAGCAGCGGGGAGGGAGGGGACACTGAAGCTTTCTTT
cdr3_aa: CATSSGEGGDTEAFF

d_call: .
v_call: TRBV6-1
j_call: TRBJ2-1
clone_size: .
cdr3_nt: TGTGCCAGCAGTGAAGCCTCTAACAATGAGCAGTTCTTC
cdr3_aa: CASSEASNNEQFF

d_call: .
v_call: TRBV5-4
j_call: TRBJ2-1
clone_size: .
cdr3_nt: TGTGCCAGCAGCTTGGACAGCTACAATGAGCAGTTCTTC
cdr3_aa: CASSLDSYNEQFF

d_call: TRBD1
v_call: TRBV4-1
j_call: TRBJ2-5
clone_size: .
cdr3_nt: TGCGCCAGCAGCCAGGCCACAGGGGGGCCTCATCAAGAGACCCAGTACTTC
cdr3_aa: CASSQATGGPHQETQYF

d_call: TRBD2
v_call: TRBV5-1
j_call: TRBJ2-3
clone_size: .
cdr3_nt: TGCGCCAGCAGCTTGGCGGCATGGCGGGAGGGATACACAGATACGCAGTATTTT
cdr3_aa: CASSLAAWREGYTDTQYF

d_call: .
v_call: TRBV9
j_call: TRBJ2-1
clone_size: .
cdr3_nt: TGTGCCAGCAGCGTCTCGTGGTCGGGAGCTGGGGAGCAGTTCTTC
cdr3_aa: CASSVSWSGAGEQFF

d_call: .
v_call: TRBV7-8
j_call: TRBJ2-7
clone_size: .
cdr3_nt: TGTGCCAGCAGCTTACGGCTCAGGACAGTCTCCTACGAGCAGTACTTC
cdr3_aa: CASSLRLRTVSYEQYF

d_call: TRBD1
v_call: TRBV11-2
j_call: TRBJ2-1
clone_size: .
cdr3_nt: TGTGCCAGCAGCTTAACAGGGGGTCGTAATGAGCAGTTCTTC
cdr3_aa: CASSLTGGRNEQFF

d_call: .
v_call: TRBV4-3
j_call: TRBJ2-2
clone_size: .
cdr3_nt: TGCGCCAGCAGCCACCGAACTAGCGGGGAGCTGTTTTTT
cdr3_aa: CASSHRTSGELFF

d_call: .
v_call: TRBV20-1
j_call: TRBJ1-2
clone_size: few
cdr3_nt: TGCAGTGCTAGTCCAGGGGTTGGCTACACCTTC
cdr3_aa: CSASPGVGYTF

d_call: TRBD1
v_call: TRBV11-2
j_call: TRBJ2-7
clone_size: .
cdr3_nt: TGTGCCAGCAGCTTAGATTTACAGGGGCTGCACGAGCAGTACTTC
cdr3_aa: CASSLDLQGLHEQYF

d_call: .
v_call: TRBV7-9
j_call: TRBJ1-2
clone_size: once
cdr3_nt: TGTGCCAGCAGCTTCGGGGGGGCGCCAGGCTACACCTTC
cdr3_aa: CASSFGGAPGYTF

d_call: .
v_call: TRBV28
j_call: TRBJ1-2
clone_size: .
cdr3_nt: TGTGCCAGCAGTTCACCCCCCCGCTATACGGGCTACACCTTC
cdr3_aa: CASSSPPRYTGYTF

d_call: TRBD1
v_call: TRBV7-9
j_call: TRBJ2-3
clone_size: once
cdr3_nt: TGTGCCAGCAGCTTACCTGACCGGGACAGGGTGATGGGTACGCAGTATTTT
cdr3_aa: CASSLPDRDRVMGTQYF

d_call: .
v_call: TRBV25-1
j_call: TRBJ2-5
clone_size: once
cdr3_nt: TGTGCCAGCGAGAGGAGAAGATCTGAGACCCAGTACTTC
cdr3_aa: CASERRRSETQYF

d_call: .
v_call: TRBV4-1
j_call: TRBJ1-2
clone_size: .
cdr3_nt: TGCGCCAGCAGCCAGCTCGACATCCGAGTGGAATATGGCTACACCTTC
cdr3_aa: CASSQLDIRVEYGYTF

d_call: TRBD1
v_call: TRBV12-3/TRBV12-4
j_call: TRBJ1-1
clone_size: .
cdr3_nt: TGTGCCAGCAGTCGACAGGGGAGGACTGAAGCTTTCTTT
cdr3_aa: CASSRQGRTEAFF

d_call: .
v_call: TRBV28
j_call: TRBJ1-5
clone_size: .
cdr3_nt: TGTGCCAGCAGTCCGAAGGTGAGAGGCTGGAATCAGCCCCAGCATTTT
cdr3_aa: CASSPKVRGWNQPQHF

d_call: .
v_call: TRBV6-5
j_call: TRBJ1-2
clone_size: .
cdr3_nt: TGTGCCAGCAGTCCCCGGGGGTCCCTCTCTCGGGGCTACACCTTC
cdr3_aa: CASSPRGSLSRGYTF

d_call: .
v_call: TRBV24-1
j_call: TRBJ1-2
clone_size: .
cdr3_nt: TGTGCCACCAGCCCAACCGAGGACGGAGGGTACACCTTC
cdr3_aa: CATSPTEDGGYTF

d_call: .
v_call: TRBV7-2
j_call: TRBJ2-7
clone_size: once
cdr3_nt: TGTGCCAGCAGCTACAGAGCTGACAGGGGAGGGTACGAGCAGTACTTC
cdr3_aa: CASSYRADRGGYEQYF

d_call: TRBD1
v_call: TRBV2
j_call: TRBJ1-2
clone_size: .
cdr3_nt: TGTGCCAGCAGTGAGACTTCCGGGACAGGGTACGGGACTATCTATGGCTACACCTTC
cdr3_aa: CASSETSGTGYGTIYGYTF

d_call: TRBD1
v_call: TRBV28
j_call: TRBJ1-5
clone_size: once
cdr3_nt: TGTGCCAGCAGTTTAAGAACAGGGGTAGATCAGCCCCAGCATTTT
cdr3_aa: CASSLRTGVDQPQHF